Below, 24 T cell receptor beta chains from the same sample are listed, as sequenced in a study of CD8+CD57+ T cells in acquired aplastic anemia (dated by TCRdb to 2016 to 2019). The reads were generated on an Illumina HiSeq 2000. Genomic DNA was used as template for profiling of TCR beta VDJ combinations and CDR3 sequences. TCRdb redid the processing of the public reads, applying fastp at Q25 and MiXCR, and retained in-frame beta chains. CDR3 protein duplicates are merged, each entry listing the most common genes and DNA. The sample table contains around 80,000 distinct CDR3 sequences; only one count was recorded for under 80% of them. The leading ten clones occupy 80% to 90% of the sample. Expansion of CD8+CD57+ cells had been shown by flow cytometry in the patients chosen for sequencing. Sequenced sample: sorted CD4+, CD8+, or CD8+CD57+ T cells (not recorded which) from PBMCs. Source of these receptors: a human donor with aplastic anemia.

The rearrangement uses TRBV7-6 and TRBJ2-1; 7 bases line up with TRBD1. Looked up from germline, CDR1 is SGHVS and CDR2 is FNYEAQ. The V gene end was trimmed by 5 bases and the J gene end by 5 bases; junction bases not matched to a gene: 9. This CDR3 contains 15 residues. CDR3 in DNA: TGTGCCAGCAGCCCATACGGGACAGTCAACAATGAGCAGTTCTTC. Translating gives CASSPYGTVNNEQFF. Drawing the rest from reference TRBV7-6 and TRBJ2-1, the complete variable domain is GAGVSQSPRYKVTKRGQDVALRCDPISGHVSLYWYRQALGQGPEFLTYFNYEAQQDKSGLPNDRFSAERPEGSISTLTIQRTEQRDSAMYRCASSPYGTVNNEQFFGPGTRLTVL.

This clonotype has a single count. This chain connects TRBV2 to TRBJ1-4; 7 bases line up with TRBD1. Per the germline V gene, CDR1 is SNHLY and CDR2 is FYNNEI. V gave up 3 bases and J gave up 3 bases; unmatched junction bases: 1. The CDR3 covers 14 residues. The CDR3 DNA reads TGTGCCAGCAGTGAGGACAGGCCTAATGAAAAACTGTTTTTT. It encodes CASSEDRPNEKLFF.

The rearrangement joins TRBV6-6 to TRBJ2-5; D gene uncertain. V was pared by 6 bases and J by 6 bases, with 11 bases between. CDR3 length: 12 residues. Germline V CDR1 and CDR2: MNHNY, SVGAGI (reference sequence). In nucleotides, the CDR3 is TGTGCCAGCAGCGGCCCGGCGCAGACCCAGTACTTC. This encodes CASSGPAQTQYF.

In this sample, this clonotype turned up once. The rearrangement links TRBV24-1 to TRBJ2-7, with 10 positions matching TRBD1. Looked up from germline, CDR1 is KGHDR and CDR2 is SFDVKD. This CDR3 spans 15 amino acids. The ends lost 4 bases at V and 5 bases at J; junction bases unmatched: 7. CDR3 in DNA: TGTGCCACCAGTGACCCCACCGGGACAGGGGACGAGCAGTACTTC. It yields the protein CATSDPTGTGDEQYF.

This chain joins TRBV29-1 and TRBJ2-3; 12 bases match TRBD2. In germline, CDR1 is SQVTM, CDR2 ANQGSEA. This CDR3 spans 14 amino acids. V lost 1 base and J lost 12; bases outside the gene matches: 8. DNA of the CDR3: TGCAGCGTTGAAGCTAGCGGGAGGGCCGGATTACAGTATTTT. It yields the protein CSVEASGRAGLQYF.

This clonotype was detected only once. CDR3 sequence reads: CATSREGTGAYNEQFF. As DNA, the CDR3 is TGTGCCACCAGCAGAGAGGGGACAGGGGCCTACAATGAGCAGTTCTTC. This rearrangement joins TRBV15 to TRBJ2-1; 10 bases map to TRBD1. CDR3 length equals 16 residues. V lost 0 bases to trimming and J lost 2 bases; unmatched junction nucleotides: 1. Germline V gene data show CDR1 as LNHNV and CDR2 as YYDKDF (reference sequence).

The chain couples TRBV2 to TRBJ1-1; D unresolved. The V and J ends lost 6 bases and 0 bases respectively, with 11 bases between them. Germline V CDR1 and CDR2: SNHLY, FYNNEI. The CDR3 sequence is 14 residues long. This chain's CDR3 is CASSVRAMNTEAFF. The CDR3 region has the DNA TGTGCCAGCAGCGTAAGGGCGATGAACACTGAAGCTTTCTTT.

The rearrangement links TRBV4-2 to TRBJ2-1; weak D call: TRBD2 (6 bases). CDR1 and CDR2 from the germline V gene are LGHNA and YNFKEQ. The CDR3 is 15 amino acids. Trimming cost V 0 bases and J 6 bases, with 12 bases left between them. CDR3 sequence: CASSQESGASNEQFF. The CDR3, as DNA: TGTGCCAGCAGCCAAGAATCGGGAGCCAGCAATGAGCAGTTCTTC.

The V call is TRBV29-1, the J call TRBJ1-1, with a possible D match to TRBD1 (5 bases). Germline V lookup: CDR1 SQVTM, CDR2 ANQGSEA. The V end lost 0 bases, the J end lost 0 bases, and 8 bases lay between the germline ends. This CDR3 spans 14 amino acids. CDR3 residues: CSVEEGRVNTEAFF. In DNA form, the CDR3 reads TGCAGCGTTGAAGAGGGACGGGTGAACACTGAAGCTTTCTTT.

The table lists this clonotype with a count of one. The chain is built from TRBV24-1 and TRBJ2-1, with 8 positions matching TRBD1. V was clipped by 2 bases and J by 8 bases; unmatched bases: 7. Germline CDR1 reads KGHDR; CDR2 reads SFDVKD. The CDR3 is made up of 15 amino acids. The CDR3 loop is CATSDSKDRAHEQFF. The CDR3 region has the DNA TGTGCCACCAGTGATTCTAAGGACAGGGCCCATGAGCAGTTCTTC.

The CDR3 DNA reads as TGTGCCAGCACCTTAGAGGCTGAGCAGTTCTTC. This gives the protein CASTLEAEQFF. The chain is built from TRBV2 and TRBJ2-1; D is unresolved. Germline V gene lookup returns CDR1 SNHLY and CDR2 FYNNEI. V was clipped by 7 bases and J by 9 bases, with 10 bases between them. The CDR3 covers 11 residues.

The rearrangement uses TRBV6-1 and TRBJ1-2; D is uncertain. Trimming took 6 bases from V and 1 from J, leaving 6 bases between them. CDR1 is MNHNS, CDR2 SASEGT, per germline. There are 12 residues in the CDR3. DNA of the CDR3: TGTGCCAGCAGAGTGGATAACTATGGCTACACCTTC. Translation: CASRVDNYGYTF.

In its sample, this clonotype was seen a few times. The rearrangement uses TRBV5-5 and TRBJ1-5, with D unresolved. The V gene lost 0 bases and the J gene lost 0 bases, with 4 bases spanning the gap. Germline assignment: CDR1 SGHKS and CDR2 YYEKEE (reference sequence). The CDR3 has 14 amino acids. Written as DNA, the CDR3 is TGTGCCAGCAGCTTGGCTGATAGCAATCAGCCCCAGCATTTT. Its translation: CASSLADSNQPQHF. The full variable domain, with the rest looked up from reference TRBV5-5 and TRBJ1-5, is DAGVTQSPTHLIKTRGQQVTLRCSPISGHKSVSWYQQVLGQGPQFIFQYYEKEERGRGNFPDRFSARQFPNYSSELNVNALLLGDSALYLCASSLADSNQPQHFGDGTRLSIL.

This chain uses TRBV11-1 with TRBJ2-3; unclear D gene. The CDR3 sequence is 16 residues long. CDR1 is SGHAT and CDR2 is FQDESV in the germline V gene (reference sequence). Trimming took off 4 bases at V and 0 bases at J, with 14 bases between the two ends. CDR3 DNA: TGTGCCAGCAGCTCCTATACCGCCGGCAGCACAGATACGCAGTATTTT. This codes for CASSSYTAGSTDTQYF.

The chain carries TRBV15 and TRBJ1-5; D remains ambiguous. The CDR3 extends over 13 amino acids. V dropped 0 bases and J dropped 7 bases, with 7 bases sitting between them. CDR1 LNHNV and CDR2 YYDKDF come from the germline V gene (reference sequence). The DNA for the CDR3 is TGTGCCACCAGCAGAGAGGGGTACCAGCCCCAGCATTTT. Its translation: CATSREGYQPQHF.

In the case of this clonotype: No conserved phenylalanine or tryptophan ends this CDR3, so it is likely a read error. The chain has TRBV2 and TRBJ2-7; unclear D gene. Deletions cut 2 bases from V and 3 bases from J, with 5 bases between. The CDR3 sequence is 12 residues long. Germline V gene sequence: CDR1 SNHLY, CDR2 FYNNEI. CDR3 in DNA: TGTGCCAGCAGTGAATTTGGCTACGAGCAGTACTTA. This sequence encodes CASSEFGYEQYL.

This clonotype was observed many times. CDR3 sequence (DNA): TGTGCCAGCAGTTACAGCACCGGGGAGCTGTTTTTT. Translation gives CASSYSTGELFF. The gene calls are TRBV6-5 and TRBJ2-2; D is unclear. V lost 2 bases to trimming and J lost 4 bases, with 2 bases between them. The CDR3 totals 12 residues. The germline CDR1 and CDR2 sequences are MNHEY and SVGAGI.

In the case of this clonotype: A read error may produce the germline difference seen at one junction end. The V and J genes are TRBV25-1 and TRBJ1-1; 9 nucleotides align to TRBD1. Germline assignment: CDR1 MGHDK and CDR2 SYGVNS. CDR3 length: 15 amino acids. CDR3 DNA: TGTGCCAGCAGTGAAGGAGGGACAGGGAGGACTGGAGCTTTCTTT. Encoded protein: CASSEGGTGRTGAFF.

To note about this clonotype: An end of the junction differs from the germline gene, which may be a read error. The rearrangement links TRBV10-3 to TRBJ1-5; 9 positions agree with TRBD1. The CDR3 loop spans 15 amino acids. The germline V gene has CDR1 ENHRY and CDR2 SYGVKD. CDR3 sequence reads: CAISESLTGGQPQHF. DNA for the CDR3: TGTGCCATCAGCGAGTCGTTGACAGGGGGTCAGCCCCAGCATTTT.

Notes on this clonotype: The junction and the germline gene differ at one end; a read error may be behind it. V is TRBV5-1 and J is TRBJ1-6, with TRBD1 identical over 9 bases. Germline CDR1 SGHRS, CDR2 YFSETQ. CDR3 size: 15 residues. The CDR3: CASGLQGARDSPLHF. CDR3 coding DNA: TGCGCCAGCGGCTTACAGGGGGCTCGAGATTCACCCCTCCACTTT.

The chain employs TRBV20-1 and TRBJ2-3, with TRBD2 identical over 10 bases. In germline, CDR1 is DFQATT, CDR2 SNEGSKA (reference sequence). The junction had 6 bases not matched to a gene; V was cut back by 5 bases and J by 4 bases. The CDR3 runs 14 residues. In nucleotides, the CDR3 is TGCAGTGCTCAAAGCGGGGGGGCATCAGATACGCAGTATTTT. This gives the protein CSAQSGGASDTQYF.

The V call is TRBV15, the J call TRBJ1-1; 7 nucleotides align to TRBD1. The CDR3 extends over 16 amino acids. J was trimmed by 0 bases and V by 0 bases; bases with no gene match: 4. In germline, CDR1 is LNHNV, CDR2 YYDKDF (reference sequence). The CDR3 region is CATSRDQRGLNTEAFF. The CDR3 nucleotides are TGTGCCACCAGCAGAGATCAGAGGGGGCTGAACACTGAAGCTTTCTTT.

The count of this clonotype is one. A much more abundant neighbour one base away suggests this may be a read error. V gene TRBV7-9 combines with J gene TRBJ2-5; D uncertain. CDR1 and CDR2 from the germline V gene are SEHNR and FQNEAQ (reference sequence). The CDR3 spans 12 residues. The CDR3 coding sequence is TGTGCCAGCAGCTTTCTCCCGGAGACCGAGTACTTC. It codes for CASSFLPETEYF.

CDR3 coding DNA: TGTGCCACCAGTGAGTTCGGGCAGGATCCATACAATGAGCAGTTCTTC. The encoded protein is CATSEFGQDPYNEQFF. The chain joins TRBV24-1 to TRBJ2-1; D not certain. Germline V lookup: CDR1 KGHDR, CDR2 SFDVKD. V was clipped by 4 bases and J by 4 bases, with 16 bases between them. The CDR3 totals 16 residues.